This entry lists 3 T cell receptor beta chains sequenced from one sample in a study of T cells in localized non-small cell lung cancer. Generated by immunoSEQ multiplex PCR, the TCRdb table keeps only in-frame clones and is missing some. The sample contains tens of thousands of clones, roughly 89% of which appear only once. Specimen: peripheral blood, collected before any cancer treatment. These receptors came from a man aged 40 to 70 with stage I squamous cell lung carcinoma.

This chain uses TRBV9 with TRBJ2-5, with 10 bases aligning to TRBD2. The V and J ends lost 0 bases and 0 bases, in that order; junction bases with no gene match: 2. The CDR3 totals 16 residues. CDR1 and CDR2 (germline): SGDLS, YYNGEE. CDR3 sequence: CASSVALAGDQETQYF. The CDR3 DNA reads TGTGCCAGCAGCGTAGCTCTAGCGGGGGACCAAGAGACCCAGTACTTC.

The rearrangement uses TRBV11-1 and TRBJ2-3; the D is unclear. The length of the CDR3 is 14 residues. The germline gives CDR1 SGHAT, CDR2 FQDESV (reference sequence). V was clipped by 4 bases and J by 6 bases, with 14 bases between them. CDR3 in DNA: TGTGCCAGCAGCTCCGGTTCGACTGGGGATACGCAGTATTTT. It translates to CASSSGSTGDTQYF.

In this sample, this clone turned up a few times. The V call is TRBV7-9, the J call TRBJ1-5; D unresolved. The germline V gene encodes CDR1 SEHNR and CDR2 FQNEAQ (reference sequence). The CDR3 is 13 residues long. The germline V and J ends were trimmed by 1 base and 9 bases, with 10 bases remaining between them. The CDR3 is CASSLGSLRPQHF. DNA of the CDR3: TGTGCCAGCAGCTTAGGGTCCCTTAGGCCCCAGCATTTT.